Each of the 32 T cell receptor beta chains below was sequenced from the same sample in a study of blood T cell repertoires in COVID-19. TCRdb's copy holds only in-frame clones and misses some; the assay was immunoSEQ multiplex PCR. The repertoire has 140,000 to 150,000 clones, 65% to 85% of them found once; the top ten carry around 2.1%. Specimen: peripheral blood. Receptor source: a woman aged 60-75 years with acute or convalescent COVID-19.

This sequence joins TRBV9 and TRBJ1-3; 8 nucleotides line up with TRBD1. This CDR3 is built from 15 residues. The V and J ends lost 3 bases and 2 bases, in that order; junction bases with no gene match: 4. Germline CDR1 is SGDLS and CDR2 is YYNGEE. In nucleotides, the CDR3 is TGTGCCAGCAGCGCGGACAGGGAGGCTGGAAACACCATATATTTT. Residues: CASSADREAGNTIYF. The whole variable domain, filled in from reference TRBV9 and TRBJ1-3, reads DSGVTQTPKHLITATGQRVTLRCSPRSGDLSVYWYQQSLDQGLQFLIQYYNGEERAKGNILERFSAQQFPDLHSELNLSSLELGDSALYFCASSADREAGNTIYFGEGSWLTVV.

V usage is TRBV9 and J usage is TRBJ2-1, with D maybe TRBD2 (6 bases). The CDR3 runs to 16 residues. Per germline, CDR1 SGDLS and CDR2 YYNGEE. The V end lost 3 bases, the J end lost 2 bases, and 15 bases lay between the germline ends. CDR3 sequence reads: CASSARTGDPYNEQFF. Written as DNA, the CDR3 is TGTGCCAGCAGCGCGCGGACGGGAGATCCCTACAATGAGCAGTTCTTC.

This rearrangement joins TRBV28 to TRBJ2-7; 11 nucleotides agree with TRBD1. From germline, CDR1 is MDHEN and CDR2 SYDVKM. The CDR3 is 15 amino acids. J lost 6 bases, V lost 2 bases, and 6 bases had no gene match. The CDR3 is CASSLLGQGAVEQYF. In DNA form, the CDR3 reads TGTGCCAGCAGTTTACTCGGACAGGGGGCGGTCGAGCAGTACTTC.

This chain joins TRBV24-1 and TRBJ2-7; D gene unclear. Trimming left V 2 bases short and J 4 bases short, with 14 bases between. CDR1 is KGHDR, CDR2 SFDVKD, per germline. The CDR3 has 15 amino acids. CDR3 bases: TGTGCCACCAGTGATTCCTCCAGCGTTAGGTACGAGCAGTACTTC. It translates to CATSDSSSVRYEQYF.

This chain joins TRBV6-5 and TRBJ1-2; D not resolved. The germline V gene encodes CDR1 MNHEY and CDR2 SVGAGI. CDR3 length: 14 residues. V shed 6 bases and J shed 0 bases, with 11 bases lying between them. The DNA of the CDR3 is TGTGCCAGCAGCCGGAGGACGGCTAACTATGGCTACACCTTC. Its protein product is CASSRRTANYGYTF.

This chain joins TRBV7-9 and TRBJ2-1; D uncertain. Trimming removed 1 base at V and 10 bases at J, with 8 bases between. The CDR3 length is 12 residues. Germline V gene data show CDR1 as SEHNR and CDR2 as FQNEAQ (reference sequence). The CDR3 coding sequence is TGTGCCAGCAGCTTAGTAGGAGTCGAGCAGTTCTTC. Amino acid sequence: CASSLVGVEQFF.

The chain combines TRBV6-5 with TRBJ1-3; 12 nucleotides align to TRBD1. V shed 4 bases and J 6 bases; nucleotides not matched to a gene: 4. The CDR3 runs to 15 residues. From germline, CDR1 is MNHEY and CDR2 SVGAGI. The CDR3 loop reads CASSSWDRGLNTIYF. The CDR3 DNA reads as TGTGCCAGCAGTTCTTGGGACAGGGGGCTAAACACCATATATTTT.

This chain joins TRBV5-4 and TRBJ2-5; 7 bases align to TRBD1. The J segment lost 2 bases and the V segment lost 4 bases, leaving 2 bases of the junction unmatched. The CDR3 sequence is 13 residues long. The germline V gene has CDR1 SGHNT and CDR2 YYREEE (reference sequence). In DNA, the CDR3 is TGTGCCAGCAGCCGGGACAGTCAAGAGACCCAGTACTTC. Translation gives CASSRDSQETQYF.

As for this clone: Mismatch with germline at one junction end may stem from a read error. This rearrangement joins TRBV7-7 to TRBJ2-7; 9 bases fit TRBD1. This CDR3 is built from 15 residues. The germline V gene encodes CDR1 SSHAT and CDR2 FNYEAQ (reference sequence). CDR3 in DNA: TGTGCTAGCAGCTTAGAGACAGGGGGATGGTCCGAGCAGTACTTC. It is translated as CASSLETGGWSEQYF.

The CDR3 sequence is CASSQGGQGNQPQHF. The CDR3 region has the DNA TGTGCCAGCAGCCAAGGGGGACAGGGCAATCAGCCCCAGCATTTT. The chain combines TRBV4-2 with TRBJ1-5; 8 bases are shared with TRBD1. CDR1 LGHNA and CDR2 YNFKEQ come from the germline V gene. The trim removed 1 base at V and 2 bases at J, leaving 1 base unmatched. This CDR3 spans 15 amino acids.

The rearrangement links TRBV25-1 to TRBJ2-5, with D possibly being TRBD1 (6 bases). The CDR3 runs 12 residues. Germline V gene sequence: CDR1 MGHDK, CDR2 SYGVNS. V was shortened by 4 bases and J by 7 bases, with 10 bases between the two germline ends. The CDR3 nucleotides read TGTGCCAGCAGTGTGGGGGCAGGGACCCAGTACTTC. Protein: CASSVGAGTQYF.

This clone was seen only once. J is TRBJ1-1 and V is TRBV25-1; perhaps TRBD1 as D (5 bases). Germline V gene lookup returns CDR1 MGHDK and CDR2 SYGVNS. CDR3 length: 13 residues. Trimming shortened V by 7 bases and J by 6 bases, and 15 bases separated the two germline ends. In DNA, the CDR3 is TGTGCCAGCACTAGGGGCGGCGGAGCTGAAGCTTTCTTT. The encoded protein is CASTRGGGAEAFF. Drawing the rest from reference TRBV25-1 and TRBJ1-1, the complete variable domain is EADIYQTPRYLVIGTGKKITLECSQTMGHDKMYWYQQDPGMELHLIHYSYGVNSTEKGDLSSESTVSRIRTEHFPLTLESARPSHTSQYLCASTRGGGAEAFFGQGTRLTVV.

The chain couples TRBV3-1 (or the pseudogene TRBV3-2) to TRBJ1-6; D perhaps matches TRBD1 (5 bases). The CDR3 loop spans 14 amino acids. Trimming stripped 3 bases from V and 10 bases from J, with 13 bases between. Germline V gene sequence: CDR1 LGHDT, CDR2 YNNKEL (reference sequence). The CDR3 protein is CASSQITTDSPLHF. The CDR3 bases are TGTGCCAGCAGCCAGATTACGACAGACTCACCCCTCCACTTT.

The chain carries TRBV5-1 and TRBJ1-3, with 9 bases lining up with TRBD1. The V gene's germline CDR1 is SGHRS and CDR2 YFSETQ. V lost 0 bases, J lost 0 bases, and 10 bases stayed unmatched. The CDR3 has 19 residues. The CDR3 region is CASSLGPGQGAFSGNTIYF. The DNA for the CDR3 is TGCGCCAGCAGCTTGGGACCGGGACAGGGAGCCTTCTCTGGAAACACCATATATTTT.

The chain employs TRBV7-2 and TRBJ2-7, with 9 bases lining up with TRBD1. The CDR3 has 15 residues. V dropped 3 bases and J dropped 3; count of bases not matched to a gene: 6. Germline loops: CDR1 SGHTA, CDR2 FQGNSA. The CDR3 sequence: CASSFMGQGGYEQYF. In DNA, the CDR3 is TGTGCCAGCAGCTTCATGGGACAGGGCGGCTACGAGCAGTACTTC.

The chain has TRBV5-1 and TRBJ2-7, with 10 bases aligning to TRBD2. CDR1 and CDR2 from the germline V gene are SGHRS and YFSETQ. V lost 4 bases, J lost 4 bases, and 8 bases stayed unmatched. This CDR3 region has 15 residues. Here the CDR3 reads CASSMGGLAIYEQYF. The CDR3 region has the DNA TGCGCCAGCAGCATGGGGGGACTAGCGATATACGAGCAGTACTTC.

V is TRBV15 and J is TRBJ2-7; 9 bases map to TRBD1. Germline V CDR1 and CDR2: LNHNV, YYDKDF (reference sequence). V gave up 5 bases and J gave up 2 bases; unmatched junction bases: 4. The length of the CDR3 is 14 residues. CDR3 coding DNA: TGTGCCACCAGCGGGGACAGGGAGCCCTACGAGCAGTACTTC. Translating gives CATSGDREPYEQYF.

J is TRBJ2-2 and V is TRBV7-9; a weak D match, TRBD2 (6 bases). Germline V gives CDR1 SEHNR, CDR2 FQNEAQ (reference sequence). The CDR3 spans 17 residues. The germline V and J ends were trimmed by 8 bases and 6 bases, with 25 bases remaining between them. The CDR3 reads CASRPGGGRAPAGELFF. Written as DNA, the CDR3 is TGTGCCAGCCGTCCCGGGGGAGGCAGGGCTCCGGCCGGGGAGCTGTTTTTT.

The chain recombines TRBV18 with TRBJ2-7; TRBD1 is a possible D gene (5 bases). This CDR3 comprises 16 residues. The V gene lost 3 bases and the J gene lost 5 bases, with 20 bases spanning the gap. CDR1 is KGHSH, CDR2 LQKENI, per germline. CDR3 sequence (DNA): TGTGCCAGCTCACCTCTCCCCAGGGTAGCTCCTGACGAGCAGTACTTC. This translates into CASSPLPRVAPDEQYF.

The chain carries TRBV10-1 and TRBJ1-6, with 9 bases fitting TRBD1. Trimming cost V 5 bases and J 7 bases; bases outside gene matches: 3. This CDR3 is built from 14 residues. CDR1 and CDR2 from the germline V gene are WNHNN and SYGVQD (reference sequence). CDR3: CASSTGTGNSPLHF. The CDR3 DNA follows: TGCGCCAGCAGTACCGGGACAGGGAATTCACCCCTCCACTTT.

The chain recombines TRBV12-3 or TRBV12-4 with TRBJ2-3; D is unresolved. The ends were cut back, 6 bases at V and 2 bases at J, with 3 bases in the middle. This CDR3 contains 11 residues. The CDR3 reads CASSLTDTQYF. The CDR3 coding sequence is TGTGCCAGCAGCCTCACAGATACGCAGTATTTT.

The gene calls are TRBV7-8 and TRBJ2-1; perhaps TRBD2 as D (5 bases). Trimming shortened V by 5 bases and J by 3 bases, and 11 bases separated the two germline ends. Germline loops: CDR1 SGHVS, CDR2 FQNEAQ. CDR3 size: 14 residues. The CDR3 region is CASSPTRLYNEQFF. The DNA for the CDR3 is TGTGCCAGCAGCCCTACTAGGCTCTACAATGAGCAGTTCTTC. Full variable domain (outside the CDR3, taken from reference TRBV7-8 and TRBJ2-1): GAGVSQSPRYKVAKRGQDVALRCDPISGHVSLFWYQQALGQGPEFLTYFQNEAQLDKSGLPSDRFFAERPEGSVSTLKIQRTQQEDSAVYLCASSPTRLYNEQFFGPGTRLTVL.

The chain employs TRBV18 and TRBJ1-2; the match to TRBD1 covers 7 bases. Looked up from germline, CDR1 is KGHSH and CDR2 is LQKENI. With V trimmed by 3 bases and J by 12 bases, 13 bases remained unmatched. The CDR3 spans 14 residues. The CDR3 bases are TGTGCCAGCTCACCCAGCGCCCAGGGGGTTCTGGACACCTTC. Translation: CASSPSAQGVLDTF.

Notes on this clone: This sample also contains other DNA sequences that code for the same CDR3. CDR3 residues: CASSVLSDSPLHF. CDR3 nucleotides: TGTGCCAGCAGCGTCTTGTCCGATTCACCCCTCCACTTT. The V and J genes are TRBV9 and TRBJ1-6; D unresolved. The V end lost 2 bases, the J end lost 8 bases, and 8 bases lay between the germline ends. CDR1 and CDR2 from the germline V gene are SGDLS and YYNGEE. This CDR3 is built from 13 residues.

The chain couples TRBV3-1 (or the pseudogene TRBV3-2) to TRBJ2-5; 7 bases fit TRBD2. V was clipped by 4 bases and J by 4 bases; unmatched bases: 9. This CDR3 is built from 15 residues. Germline V CDR1 and CDR2: LGHDT, YNNKEL (reference sequence). CDR3 sequence: CASSPLAEEGETQYF. As DNA, the CDR3 is TGTGCCAGCAGCCCCCTAGCGGAGGAGGGAGAGACCCAGTACTTC.

The V and J genes are TRBV3-1 (or the pseudogene TRBV3-2) and TRBJ2-5; the D gene is possibly TRBD2 (6 bases). V shed 0 bases and J shed 5 bases, with 10 bases lying between them. Germline V lookup: CDR1 LGHDT, CDR2 YNNKEL (reference sequence). The CDR3 runs to 14 residues. The DNA of the CDR3 is TGTGCCAGCAGCCAAGATTGGGGGGAGGAGACCCAGTACTTC. This translates into CASSQDWGEETQYF.

The J gene is TRBJ2-7, the V gene TRBV27, with 10 bases lining up with TRBD1. This CDR3 comprises 16 residues. J gave up 2 bases and V 6 bases, and 10 bases lay outside the gene matches. Germline V gene lookup returns CDR1 MNHEY and CDR2 SMNVEV (reference sequence). Here the CDR3 DNA reads TGTGCCAGCAGCTCTTTCGGGACAGGGGAAACCTACGAGCAGTACTTC. Protein sequence: CASSSFGTGETYEQYF.

This clone was observed a handful of times. The V and J genes are TRBV9 and TRBJ1-4, with D unresolved. Per germline, CDR1 SGDLS and CDR2 YYNGEE. V gave up 4 bases and J gave up 4 bases, with 11 bases separating them. This CDR3 region has 14 residues. The CDR3 is CASSPGGSNEKLFF. The CDR3, as DNA: TGTGCCAGCAGCCCCGGCGGGAGTAATGAAAAACTGTTTTTT.

The chain is built from TRBV5-4 and TRBJ2-2, with 9 bases fitting TRBD2. CDR3 size: 17 residues. Germline assignment: CDR1 SGHNT and CDR2 YYREEE (reference sequence). V was pared by 0 bases and J by 1 base, with 4 bases of the junction left unmatched. The CDR3 region has the DNA TGTGCCAGCAGCTTGGGGGAGACTAGCGGGAACACCGGGGAGCTGTTTTTT. Its translation: CASSLGETSGNTGELFF.

The sample holds one count of this clone. The rearrangement joins TRBV4-1 to TRBJ2-7, with TRBD2 matching over 13 bases. CDR1 and CDR2 (germline): MGHRA, YSYEKL. Unmatched junction bases numbered 2, after V lost 4 bases and J lost 5 bases. This CDR3 spans 14 amino acids. The CDR3 DNA is TGCGCCAGCAGCCTTGGACTAGCGGGAGACGAGCAGTACTTC. Its translation: CASSLGLAGDEQYF.

This chain connects TRBV2 to TRBJ2-7; D gene unclear. Deletions cut 8 bases from V and 0 bases from J, with 17 bases between. CDR1 is SNHLY, CDR2 FYNNEI, per germline. This CDR3 is 15 amino acids long. The CDR3 loop reads CASSGSVFSSYEQYF. CDR3 in DNA: TGTGCCAGCTCAGGATCCGTATTCAGCTCCTACGAGCAGTACTTC.

This clone appeared a few times. This chain joins TRBV5-6 and TRBJ2-1; weak D call: TRBD2 (6 bases). The V end lost 0 bases, the J end lost 5 bases, and 18 bases lay between the germline ends. This CDR3 is built from 17 residues. Germline-derived CDR1 and CDR2 are SGHDT and YYEEEE. The CDR3 DNA sequence: TGTGCCAGCAGCTTGGCCTATGGGAGGCGGACCAACAATGAGCAGTTCTTC. Protein product: CASSLAYGRRTNNEQFF.